This T cell receptor (beta chain) was sequenced in a study of early T cells in non-severe SARS-CoV-2 infection. Study-level background: The study sequenced bulk RNA from unsorted whole blood, with chains unpaired.

TCRdb reanalysed the 5' RACE reads using MiXCR and keeps one entry per CDR3 protein. The sample lists approximately 69,000 distinct CDR3 sequences, more than 9% occurring once. Ten or more counts support this clonotype. The CDR3 contains 15 residues. Germline V lookup: CDR1 SGHTA, CDR2 FQGNSA. Between the trimmed V and J ends, which lost 5 bases and 5 bases, there was a span of 17 bases. The chain is built from TRBV7-2 and TRBJ2-3, with D hard to call. This receptor was obtained from an adult who was a healthcare worker with PCR-confirmed SARS-CoV-2 infection or an uninfected control (not recorded which). Sequencing input: whole blood. The CDR3 loop reads CASSDSLGNKDTQYF. CDR3 sequence (DNA): TGTGCCAGCAGCGATAGTCTAGGAAATAAAGATACGCAGTATTTT.